Below, one TCR beta chain is given with its context. All enrollees were about 18 to 95 years old and from around 25 US areas. Original data processing: Reference gene primer amplification in the assay estimated nucleated cell counts. This table comes from immunoSEQ multiplex PCR, and its TCRdb copy is limited to in-frame clones, with some not included. V, J and clone size derive from that table, while D and trimming were established from the DNA sequence. Here the sample spans a few hundred thousand clones, around 90% being singletons. The sample is drawn from a study of blood T cell repertoires in COVID-19. The wider study: Whether acute or convalescent, the COVID-19 samples came from the United States, Italy and Spain. In each case, the material was cDNA or gDNA derived from T cells, B-cell-depleted T cells, or PBMCs.

CDR1 and CDR2 from the germline V gene are MNHEY and SVGAGI. Trimming cost V 2 bases and J 7 bases; bases outside gene matches: 3. The CDR3 totals 15 residues. This receptor was taken from a man aged 30-40 years who had recovered from COVID-19. The sample comprised PBMCs or T cells enriched from blood (not recorded which). The chain has TRBV6-5 and TRBJ2-3; 13 bases agree with TRBD2. The CDR3, as DNA: TGTGCCAGCAGTTACCTGGGACTAGCGGGGAATACGCAGTATTTT. This gives the protein CASSYLGLAGNTQYF.